These T cell receptor beta chains were read from a single sample in a study of vaccination and CD4 T cells after COVID-19. TCRdb ran MiXCR on the PCR reads and lists one entry per CDR3 protein. The table lists 8,500 to 9,000 distinct CDR3 sequences, 45% of them singletons. Their antigen targets remain unknown. Sequences were obtained from CD4+ T cells from blood, cultured in vitro. The receptors were sampled from a human donor in good health. The CDR3 runs from the conserved cysteine through the conserved F or W. D genes are given only for firm matches.

J gene	V gene	D gene	CDR3 protein
TRBJ2-6	TRBV19	.	CASSNLTGGRAGPGANVLTF
TRBJ2-1	TRBV10-3	TRBD2	CAISDRGGHNEQFF
TRBJ1-1	TRBV2	.	CASRDPGEAFF
TRBJ1-1	TRBV19	.	CASSIKREGTEAFF
TRBJ2-7	TRBV27	.	CASSLTGSKPYEQYF
TRBJ2-3	TRBV10-2	TRBD2	CASGEAGVTDTQYF
TRBJ2-2	TRBV19	.	CASSISERELFF
TRBJ1-3	TRBV6-1	TRBD1	CASSAPGQGVSGNTIYF
TRBJ2-3	TRBV3-1	.	CASSPRESEDTQYF
TRBJ1-4	TRBV20-1	.	CSASWASENEKLFF
TRBJ1-2	TRBV5-4	.	CASTYADLGAGYTF
TRBJ2-6	TRBV6-2/TRBV6-3	TRBD1	CASSFSLDRGGTGANVLTF
TRBJ2-5	TRBV7-2	TRBD2	CASSLSGGAGETQYF
TRBJ1-6	TRBV6-1	.	CASSRRTELRYNSPLHF
TRBJ1-2	TRBV19	.	CASSNRDEHYGYTF
TRBJ2-7	TRBV20-1	TRBD1	CSARGTGLSSYEQYF
TRBJ2-5	TRBV7-9	.	CASSPDIAAEETQYF
TRBJ1-4	TRBV20-1	TRBD1	CSARVQTGGEGKLFF
TRBJ2-5	TRBV7-2	.	CASSLGGLGPGGTQYF
TRBJ2-1	TRBV25-1	TRBD2	CASAGLVWEQFF
TRBJ1-2	TRBV19	.	CASTDSLHINYGYTF
TRBJ1-2	TRBV29-1	TRBD1	CSVLKPGQRYLNYGYTF
TRBJ2-7	TRBV6-1	TRBD2	CASNLAGEPYEQYF
TRBJ2-5	TRBV7-2	TRBD2	CASSPASGGAGTQYF
TRBJ2-5	TRBV24-1	.	CATSDSRARGETQYF
TRBJ1-5	TRBV12-3/TRBV12-4	.	CASSFIENQPQHF
TRBJ2-7	TRBV27	.	CASRHRGAGEQYF
TRBJ2-2	TRBV19	.	CASSIRANRATPNTGELFF
TRBJ2-2	TRBV24-1	.	CATKAPGNTGELFF
TRBJ1-1	TRBV21-1	.	CASSTRRGMNTEAFF
TRBJ1-4	TRBV6-1	.	CASSGPGGKLFF
TRBJ2-5	TRBV6-2/TRBV6-3	TRBD2	CASSWPTSGGEETQYF
TRBJ2-7	TRBV6-1	.	CASRATGVHGYEQYF
TRBJ2-1	TRBV20-1	.	CSAISGTGNNEQFF
TRBJ2-5	TRBV20-1	TRBD2	CSAALAGGLETQYF
TRBJ1-1	TRBV12-3/TRBV12-4	.	CASSLARGGAHTEAFF
TRBJ2-7	TRBV19	.	CASRQGSYEQYF
TRBJ2-4	TRBV6-5	.	CASSYSNSQGGSPQGNIQYF
TRBJ2-5	TRBV5-4	.	CASSYQRETQYF
TRBJ2-5	TRBV6-1	TRBD2	CASSVPGLANQETQYF
TRBJ2-5	TRBV29-1	TRBD1	CSVVYWDREQETQYF
TRBJ1-1	TRBV6-5	.	CASSYSGGTEAFF
TRBJ2-5	TRBV19	.	CASSIQETQYF
TRBJ2-3	TRBV20-1	TRBD2	CSARGTSVNTDTQYF
TRBJ1-1	TRBV19	TRBD1	CASRDRGYLNTEAFF
TRBJ1-2	TRBV9	.	CASSVGVYQGYGYTF
TRBJ1-1	TRBV20-1	.	CSGETGAGTEAFF
TRBJ1-2	TRBV28	TRBD1	CASSPGTEPGYTF
TRBJ1-5	TRBV2	.	CASSEVGAGGVGNQPQHF
TRBJ2-1	TRBV6-2/TRBV6-3	.	CASSFGTFNEQFF
TRBJ2-4	TRBV6-1	TRBD2	CASSKPSGLAKNIQYF
TRBJ1-6	TRBV6-2/TRBV6-3	.	CASSYPDMSPLHF
TRBJ2-2	TRBV19	TRBD1	CASRNRGTGGTGELFF
TRBJ2-2	TRBV24-1	TRBD2	CATSDASGGLTGELFF